Listed here are 20 T cell receptor beta chains from one sample, sequenced in a study of blood T cells in healthy people across ages. The use of a sample-barcoded 5' primer and a J-beta primer mix characterized a second PCR of about 7 to 12 cycles. TCRdb fed the 5' RACE reads into MiXCR, producing one record per CDR3 protein. The sample includes around 650,000 distinct CDR3 sequences, 32% of them seen just once. Input material: blood. These receptors came from an elderly woman in good health.

This clonotype was seen at least ten times. The V gene is TRBV6-4, the J gene TRBJ1-1; D call uncertain. Germline loops: CDR1 MRHNA, CDR2 SNTAGT. Trimming stripped 11 bases from V and 0 bases from J, with 10 bases between. This CDR3 region has 12 residues. The CDR3 DNA sequence: TGTGCCGGAGACACTATGAACACTGAAGCTTTCTTT. Residues: CAGDTMNTEAFF.

This clonotype was found a few times. V and J are TRBV2 and TRBJ2-3; D is unresolved. The CDR3 is 11 amino acids. Germline V gene lookup returns CDR1 SNHLY and CDR2 FYNNEI. The V gene lost 3 bases and the J gene lost 10 bases, with 8 bases spanning the gap. In DNA form, the CDR3 reads TGTGCCAGCAGTGACCATGGGGCGCAGTATTTT. As protein: CASSDHGAQYF.

This clonotype was picked up a small number of times. The chain combines TRBV5-1 with TRBJ1-6; D gene unclear. The germline V gene encodes CDR1 SGHRS and CDR2 YFSETQ. CDR3 length: 16 residues. Deletions cut 0 bases from V and 6 bases from J, with 13 bases between. In DNA form, the CDR3 reads TGCGCCAGCAGCTTGGAGGTCGGAGTCGGTAATTCACCCCTCCACTTT. Residues: CASSLEVGVGNSPLHF. The whole variable domain, remainder taken from reference TRBV5-1 and TRBJ1-6, is KAGVTQTPRYLIKTRGQQVTLSCSPISGHRSVSWYQQTPGQGLQFLFEYFSETQRNKGNFPGRFSGRQFSNSRSEMNVSTLELGDSALYLCASSLEVGVGNSPLHFGNGTRLTVT.

The rearrangement uses TRBV7-9 and TRBJ1-2; the D is unclear. Looked up from germline, CDR1 is SEHNR and CDR2 is FQNEAQ (reference sequence). The V and J ends lost 5 bases and 1 base respectively, with 8 bases between them. The length of the CDR3 is 13 residues. The chain's CDR3 is CASSPLVNYGYTF. Here the CDR3 DNA reads TGTGCCAGCAGCCCCCTGGTTAACTATGGCTACACCTTC.

The chain links TRBV30 to TRBJ1-2; a weak D match, TRBD1 (5 bases). Germline CDR1 reads GTSNPN; CDR2 reads SVGIG (reference sequence). The CDR3 totals 14 residues. Trimming removed 2 bases at V and 4 bases at J, with 14 bases between. The DNA for the CDR3 is TGTGCCTGGAGTCCAGGGAGTTCGCGCTATGGCTACACCTTC. This codes for CAWSPGSSRYGYTF.

This clonotype was observed at least ten times. The rearrangement links TRBV4-3 to TRBJ2-1; 7 bases are shared with TRBD1. The CDR3 length is 13 residues. CDR1 and CDR2 (germline): LGHNA, YSLEER. Unmatched junction bases numbered 6, after V lost 1 base and J lost 12 bases. The CDR3 nucleotides are TGCGCCAGCAGCCAAGGTCGGTGGGACAGGCAGTTCTTC. It specifies CASSQGRWDRQFF.

The gene calls are TRBV5-1 and TRBJ1-1, with TRBD1 matching 8 bases. The CDR3 runs 15 residues. From germline, CDR1 is SGHRS and CDR2 YFSETQ. The trim removed 4 bases at V and 1 base at J, leaving 6 bases unmatched. The CDR3 loop reads CASSVGQGPNTEAFF. CDR3 in DNA: TGCGCCAGCAGCGTCGGACAGGGACCGAACACTGAAGCTTTCTTT.

This clonotype was counted only a few times. J is TRBJ2-5 and V is TRBV7-8; TRBD1 aligns across 9 bases. Germline V gene sequence: CDR1 SGHVS, CDR2 FQNEAQ. This CDR3 comprises 12 residues. The trim removed 1 base at V and 13 bases at J, leaving 4 bases unmatched. The CDR3: CASSLGGQGWYF. The CDR3 DNA sequence: TGTGCCAGCAGCTTAGGAGGACAGGGGTGGTACTTC.

This chain connects TRBV3-1 to TRBJ2-2; weak D call: TRBD2 (5 bases). Germline-derived CDR1 and CDR2 are LGHDT and YNNKEL (reference sequence). The V end was cut by 6 bases, the J end by 6 bases, with 14 bases between. This CDR3 has 14 amino acids. In nucleotides, the CDR3 is TGTGCCAGCAGACTAACTAGAACTGCCGGGGAGCTGTTTTTT. Amino acids: CASRLTRTAGELFF.

This clonotype was counted many times. The gene calls are TRBV20-1 and TRBJ2-3; D perhaps matches TRBD1 (6 bases). Trimming left V 6 bases short and J 2 bases short, with 15 bases between. The CDR3 runs to 14 residues. Germline assignment: CDR1 DFQATT and CDR2 SNEGSKA (reference sequence). The CDR3 sequence: CSAGRTEDTDTQYF. The CDR3 DNA reads as TGCAGTGCGGGCCGGACAGAGGACACAGATACGCAGTATTTT.

Of note for this clonotype: This may be a read error: a much more frequent sequence differs by one nucleotide. The CDR3 carries no conserved terminal phenylalanine or tryptophan, so it likely arises from a read error. This chain connects TRBV5-1 to TRBJ2-7; D call uncertain. The V end was cut by 4 bases, the J end by 4 bases, with 15 bases between. The germline V gene encodes CDR1 SGHRS and CDR2 YFSETQ. The CDR3 is 14 amino acids. CDR3 in amino acids: CASSHTLTEYEQYL. In nucleotides, the CDR3 is TGCGCCAGCAGCCACACCTTGACTGAATACGAGCAGTACTTA.

On this clonotype: No conserved phenylalanine or tryptophan ends this CDR3, so it is likely a read error. This chain joins TRBV9 and TRBJ2-5; 9 bases agree with TRBD2. The trim removed 3 bases at V and 5 bases at J, leaving 11 bases unmatched. The germline gives CDR1 SGDLS, CDR2 YYNGEE. This CDR3 is built from 16 residues. As DNA, the CDR3 is TGTGCCAGCAGCGAGGAGAAGGCGGGGGGGCATGAGACCCAGTACGTC. Translated: CASSEEKAGGHETQYV.

Note on this clonotype: Compared with germline, one end of the junction differs, possibly owing to a read error. The V and J genes are TRBV6-2 or TRBV6-3 and TRBJ2-1; no clear D gene. The germline V gene encodes CDR1 MNHEY and CDR2 SVGEGT. The CDR3 loop spans 18 amino acids. The CDR3 sequence: CASSFSHSLESSYNGQFF. As DNA, the CDR3 is TGTGCCAGCAGTTTCTCCCATTCTTTAGAGAGCTCCTACAATGGGCAGTTCTTC.

Concerning this clonotype itself: This clone may be a read error of a much larger clone one base away. This chain uses TRBV11-1 with TRBJ2-7; perhaps TRBD1 as D (6 bases). Trimming took 3 bases from V and 2 from J, leaving 11 bases between them. The length of the CDR3 is 14 residues. Germline loops: CDR1 SGHAT, CDR2 FQDESV (reference sequence). The CDR3 sequence is CASSLGRQAYEQYF. The CDR3 DNA reads TGTGCCAGCAGCTTGGGCCGACAGGCCTACGAGCAGTACTTC.

V gene TRBV2 combines with J gene TRBJ1-2; TRBD1 is a possible D gene (5 bases). Trimming removed 8 bases from V and 10 bases from J, with 20 bases in between. CDR3 length: 13 residues. Germline assignment: CDR1 SNHLY and CDR2 FYNNEI. Here the CDR3 reads CASSQEARGDYTF. The DNA for the CDR3 is TGTGCCAGCTCCCAGGAAGCCCGGGGGGACTACACCTTC.

This clonotype came up many times. V is TRBV9 and J is TRBJ2-2; perhaps TRBD2 as D (6 bases). The germline V and J ends were trimmed by 0 bases and 12 bases, with 18 bases remaining between them. The CDR3 length is 15 residues. Germline-derived CDR1 and CDR2 are SGDLS and YYNGEE. The chain's CDR3 is CASSVATLGTPQLFF. The CDR3 DNA is TGTGCCAGCAGCGTAGCTACATTGGGGACTCCTCAGCTGTTTTTT. The full variable domain, in which reference TRBV9 and TRBJ2-2 provide the parts outside the CDR3, is DSGVTQTPKHLITATGQRVTLRCSPRSGDLSVYWYQQSLDQGLQFLIQYYNGEERAKGNILERFSAQQFPDLHSELNLSSLELGDSALYFCASSVATLGTPQLFFGEGSRLTVL.

Many counts were recorded for this clonotype. This chain joins TRBV6-5 and TRBJ2-7; D unresolved. CDR1 is MNHEY, CDR2 SVGAGI, per germline. V was cut by 3 bases and J by 2 bases, with 11 bases left in between. The CDR3 extends over 14 amino acids. CDR3 sequence (DNA): TGTGCCAGCAGTTATACCGGGTTTGCCTACGAGCAGTACTTC. This encodes CASSYTGFAYEQYF.

This clonotype was seen at least ten times. This rearrangement joins TRBV3-1 to TRBJ2-5; TRBD1 matches at 7 bases. The CDR3 runs 15 residues. With V trimmed by 3 bases and J by 4 bases, 8 bases remained unmatched. Germline lookup yields CDR1 LGHDT and CDR2 YNNKEL (reference sequence). The CDR3 spells CASSQQQGKGETQYF. Here the CDR3 DNA reads TGTGCCAGCAGCCAGCAACAGGGGAAAGGAGAGACCCAGTACTTC.

This clonotype was counted only a few times. The chain has TRBV6-2 or TRBV6-3 and TRBJ1-5, with no clear D. The length of the CDR3 is 12 residues. V was cut by 6 bases and J by 4 bases, with 7 bases left in between. Germline CDR1 and CDR2: MNHEY and SVGEGT. CDR3 in DNA: TGTGCCAGCAGAAGTCCTAATCAGCCCCAGCATTTT. As protein: CASRSPNQPQHF.

The chain combines TRBV28 with TRBJ1-2; no clear D gene. The CDR3 consists of 14 residues. CDR1 and CDR2 from the germline V gene are MDHEN and SYDVKM. V shed 2 bases and J shed 1 base, with 8 bases lying between them. CDR3 protein: CASSLGSFNYGYTF. The CDR3 region has the DNA TGTGCCAGCAGTTTAGGAAGTTTTAACTATGGCTACACCTTC.